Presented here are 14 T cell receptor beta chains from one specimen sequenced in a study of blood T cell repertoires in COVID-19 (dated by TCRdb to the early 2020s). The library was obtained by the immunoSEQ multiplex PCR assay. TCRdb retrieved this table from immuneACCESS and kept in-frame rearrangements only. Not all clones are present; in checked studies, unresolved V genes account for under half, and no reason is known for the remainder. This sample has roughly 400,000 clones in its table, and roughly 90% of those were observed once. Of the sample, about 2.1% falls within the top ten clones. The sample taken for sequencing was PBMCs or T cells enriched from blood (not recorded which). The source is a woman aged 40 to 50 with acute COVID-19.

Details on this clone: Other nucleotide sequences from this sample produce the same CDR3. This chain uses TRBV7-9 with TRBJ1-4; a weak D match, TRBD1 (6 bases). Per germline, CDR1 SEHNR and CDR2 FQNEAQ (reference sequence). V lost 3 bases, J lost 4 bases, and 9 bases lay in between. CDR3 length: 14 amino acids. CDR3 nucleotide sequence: TGTGCCAGCAGCTTGGGACAAATTAATGAAAAACTGTTTTTT. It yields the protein CASSLGQINEKLFF.

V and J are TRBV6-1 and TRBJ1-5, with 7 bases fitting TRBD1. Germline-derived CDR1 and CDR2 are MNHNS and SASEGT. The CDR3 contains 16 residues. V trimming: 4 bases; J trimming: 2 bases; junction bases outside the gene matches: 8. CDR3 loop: CASSAYRGWGNQPQHF. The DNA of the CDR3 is TGTGCCAGCAGTGCCTACAGGGGATGGGGCAATCAGCCCCAGCATTTT.

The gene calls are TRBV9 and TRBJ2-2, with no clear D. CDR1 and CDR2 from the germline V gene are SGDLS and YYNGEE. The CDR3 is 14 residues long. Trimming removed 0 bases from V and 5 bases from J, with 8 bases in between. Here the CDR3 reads CASSVGAQTGELFF. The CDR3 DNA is TGTGCCAGCAGCGTAGGGGCCCAGACCGGGGAGCTGTTTTTT.

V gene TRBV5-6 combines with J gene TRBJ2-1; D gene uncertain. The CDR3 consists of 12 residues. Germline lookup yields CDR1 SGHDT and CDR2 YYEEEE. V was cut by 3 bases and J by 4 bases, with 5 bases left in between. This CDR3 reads CASSSLYNEQFF. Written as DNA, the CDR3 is TGTGCCAGCAGCTCTTTGTACAATGAGCAGTTCTTC.

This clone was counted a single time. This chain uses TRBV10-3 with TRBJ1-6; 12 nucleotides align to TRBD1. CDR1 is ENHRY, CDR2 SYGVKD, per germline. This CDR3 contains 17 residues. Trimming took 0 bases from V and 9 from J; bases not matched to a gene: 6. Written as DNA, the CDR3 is TGTGCCATCAGTGAGTCGACGGGGACAGGGGGCGGTTCACCCCTCCACTTT. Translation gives CAISESTGTGGGSPLHF.

The CDR3 region has the DNA TGTGCCAGCAGCTTGTTCTTAGGGACAGGGGCCTACAATGAGCAGTTCTTC. The encoded protein is CASSLFLGTGAYNEQFF. The chain uses TRBV5-6 and TRBJ2-1, with TRBD1 matching over 10 bases. The CDR3 extends over 17 amino acids. Germline V gives CDR1 SGHDT, CDR2 YYEEEE. The trim removed 1 base at V and 2 bases at J, leaving 6 bases unmatched. Full variable domain (rest looked up from reference TRBV5-6 and TRBJ2-1): DAGVTQSPTHLIKTRGQQVTLRCSPKSGHDTVSWYQQALGQGPQFIFQYYEEEERQRGNFPDRFSGHQFPNYSSELNVNALLLGDSALYLCASSLFLGTGAYNEQFFGPGTRLTVL.

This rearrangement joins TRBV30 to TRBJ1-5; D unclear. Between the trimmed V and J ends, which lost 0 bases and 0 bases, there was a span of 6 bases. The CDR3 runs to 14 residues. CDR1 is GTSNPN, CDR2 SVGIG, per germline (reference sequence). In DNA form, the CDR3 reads TGTGCCTGGAGTGTTACAGTTAGCAATCAGCCCCAGCATTTT. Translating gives CAWSVTVSNQPQHF.

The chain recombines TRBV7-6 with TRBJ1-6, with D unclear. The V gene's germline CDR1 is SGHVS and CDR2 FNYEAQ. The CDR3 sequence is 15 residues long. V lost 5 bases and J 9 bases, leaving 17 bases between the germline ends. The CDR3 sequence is CASSPAREGSSPLHF. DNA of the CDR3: TGTGCCAGCAGCCCAGCCAGAGAGGGCAGTTCACCCCTCCACTTT.

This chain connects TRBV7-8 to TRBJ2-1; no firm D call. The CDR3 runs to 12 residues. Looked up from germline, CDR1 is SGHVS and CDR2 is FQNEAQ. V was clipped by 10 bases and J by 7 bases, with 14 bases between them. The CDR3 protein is CATTPTLNEQFF. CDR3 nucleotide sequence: TGTGCCACCACGCCCACCCTAAATGAGCAGTTCTTC.

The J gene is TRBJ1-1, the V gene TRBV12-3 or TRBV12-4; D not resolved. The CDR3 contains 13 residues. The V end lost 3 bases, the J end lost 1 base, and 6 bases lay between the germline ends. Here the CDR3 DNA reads TGTGCCAGCAGTTTGCGGCCGAACACTGAAGCTTTCTTT. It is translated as CASSLRPNTEAFF.

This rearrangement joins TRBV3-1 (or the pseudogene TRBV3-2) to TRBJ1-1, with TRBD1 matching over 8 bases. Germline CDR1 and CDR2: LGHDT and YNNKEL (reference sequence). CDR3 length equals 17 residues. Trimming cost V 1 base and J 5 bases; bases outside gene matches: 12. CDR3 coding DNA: TGTGCCAGCAGCCAAGCCCGACAGGGGTCGCGGAGAACTGAAGCTTTCTTT. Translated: CASSQARQGSRRTEAFF.

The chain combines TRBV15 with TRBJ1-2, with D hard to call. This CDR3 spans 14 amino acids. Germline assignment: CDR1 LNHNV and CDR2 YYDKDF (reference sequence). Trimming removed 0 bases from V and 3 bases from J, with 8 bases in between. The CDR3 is CATSRDNRYYGYTF. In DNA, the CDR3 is TGTGCCACCAGCAGAGATAACAGATACTATGGCTACACCTTC.

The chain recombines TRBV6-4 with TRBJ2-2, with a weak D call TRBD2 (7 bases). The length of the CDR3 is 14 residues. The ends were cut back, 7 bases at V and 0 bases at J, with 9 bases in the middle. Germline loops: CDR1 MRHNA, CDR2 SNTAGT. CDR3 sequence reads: CASKGGSNTGELFF. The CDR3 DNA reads TGTGCCAGCAAGGGGGGGTCGAACACCGGGGAGCTGTTTTTT.

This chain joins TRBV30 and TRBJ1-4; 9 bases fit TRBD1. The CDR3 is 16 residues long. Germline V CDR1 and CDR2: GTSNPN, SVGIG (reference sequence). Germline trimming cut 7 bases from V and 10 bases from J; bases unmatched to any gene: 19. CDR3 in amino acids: CASNSQTGTGNRKLFF. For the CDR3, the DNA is TGTGCCTCGAATTCTCAGACCGGGACAGGGAACCGAAAACTGTTTTTT.